Only one count was recorded for the clone carrying this T cell receptor beta chain. This record belongs to a study of blood T cell repertoires in COVID-19. Overall study context: The study drew acute and convalescent COVID-19 samples from the United States, Italy and Spain.

CDR3 length: 17 amino acids. Germline V gene sequence: CDR1 MNHEY, CDR2 SVGEGT. The germline V and J ends were trimmed by 0 bases and 5 bases, with 14 bases remaining between them. Recruitment covered 25 or so US areas and drew participants whose ages spanned roughly 18 to 100 years. Recovered participants had two consecutive negative NP/OP PCR tests, healthcare professional clearance, or symptom resolution. TCRdb keeps only in-frame clones here, not all; method: immunoSEQ multiplex PCR. The sample lists almost 65,000 clones, 70% to 90% seen once, with over 9.5% in the top ten. Input material: PBMCs or T cells enriched from blood (not recorded which). The sequence derives from a woman aged 40 to 50 who had recovered from COVID-19. The chain joins TRBV6-2 or TRBV6-3 to TRBJ1-6; no definite D call. For the CDR3, the DNA is TGTGCCAGCAGTTACTCGGGTGGGCGTTGGGATAATTCACCCCTCCACTTT. This encodes CASSYSGGRWDNSPLHF.